These T cell receptor beta chains were read from a single sample in a study of blood T cell repertoires in COVID-19. The table came from immunoSEQ multiplex PCR; TCRdb's copy has only in-frame clones and leaves some out. This repertoire shows roughly 250,000 clones, about four fifths found once; its top ten account for 15% to 19%. The sequenced sample was peripheral blood. The source of these receptors is a person between 70 and 80 years old with COVID-19, enrolled during active disease. The CDR3 runs from the conserved cysteine through the conserved F or W. D genes are given only for firm matches. Clone size is shown for a subset of rows, as once, few, many or a class of expanded clone.

>TRBD1|TRBJ1-2|TRBV13|-
TGTGCCAGCAGCATCGCCGGGACAGGGCTCTCCCGGGGCTACACCTTC
CASSIAGTGLSRGYTF
>-|TRBJ1-2|TRBV29-1|-
TGCAGCGTCCCCGGGGGAATAGCCTATGGCTACACCTTC
CSVPGGIAYGYTF
>TRBD2|TRBJ2-3|TRBV5-4|-
TGTGCCAGCAGCTTGGGGACTAGAGGTATGATGGATACGCAGTATTTT
CASSLGTRGMMDTQYF
>TRBD1|TRBJ1-2|TRBV2|-
TGTGCCAGCAGTCTTAAACTTCAGGGGGCGGAGGGCTACACCTTC
CASSLKLQGAEGYTF
>TRBD2|TRBJ2-3|TRBV5-1|-
TGCGCCAGCAGACGGGATAGCGGGGGGGCCGGTGATACGCAGTATTTT
CASRRDSGGAGDTQYF
>TRBD2|TRBJ2-5|TRBV6-2/TRBV6-3|once
TGTGCCAGCAGTTTTGAGGGAGGGCCACAAGAGACCCAGTACTTC
CASSFEGGPQETQYF
>-|TRBJ1-4|TRBV9|-
TGTGCCAGTGGAGTGGGAGGGACGGTTAATGAAAAACTGTTTTTT
CASGVGGTVNEKLFF
>-|TRBJ1-2|TRBV19|-
TGTGCCAGTAGTATAGGGGGCAGACAGAACTATGGCTACACCTTC
CASSIGGRQNYGYTF
>TRBD1|TRBJ1-2|TRBV6-2/TRBV6-3|few
TGTGCCAGCAGCCGGACAGGTGAATACGGCTACACCTTC
CASSRTGEYGYTF
>-|TRBJ2-1|TRBV5-6|-
TGTGCCAGCACCGCCCTAGCGAGCTCCTACAATGAGCAGTTCTTC
CASTALASSYNEQFF
>-|TRBJ1-2|TRBV27|-
TGTGCCAGCAGTTTGGGTCCGATAGGGGACTACACCTTC
CASSLGPIGDYTF
>TRBD1|TRBJ1-6|TRBV18|-
TGTGCCAGCTCACCTGGACAGGGAGGGAATTCACCCCTCCACTTT
CASSPGQGGNSPLHF
>-|TRBJ1-3|TRBV5-4|-
TGTGCCAGCAGCGAGGGGGACGGACGAAACACCATATATTTT
CASSEGDGRNTIYF
>TRBD1|TRBJ1-1|TRBV11-2|-
TGTGCCAGCAGCCCCCGACAGGGACAGACGGCTGAAGCTTTCTTT
CASSPRQGQTAEAFF
>TRBD1|TRBJ1-6|TRBV14|-
TGTGCCAGCAGCCAAGAGACAGGGCTGGGCTCACCCCTCCACTTT
CASSQETGLGSPLHF
>TRBD1|TRBJ1-3|TRBV6-7|-
TGTGCCAGCAGTTACTCCCCAGGGACAGGGGGGAATGGAAACACCATATATTTT
CASSYSPGTGGNGNTIYF
>-|TRBJ1-1|TRBV5-8|-
TGTGCCAGCAGCGGCAGGGTCTTGAACACTGAAGCTTTCTTT
CASSGRVLNTEAFF
>TRBD2|TRBJ2-5|TRBV14|-
TGTGCCAGCAGCCAGGGAGCGGGGGGTCGGGAGACCCAGTACTTC
CASSQGAGGRETQYF
>-|TRBJ1-1|TRBV27|-
TGTGCCAGCTGTGATATTAGGAACACTGAAGCTTTCTTT
CASCDIRNTEAFF
>-|TRBJ1-5|TRBV28|-
TGTGCCAGCAGTCCGGGGGGAGGGGATAACAATCAGCCCCAGCATTTT
CASSPGGGDNNQPQHF
>TRBD1|TRBJ2-5|TRBV2|-
TGTGCCAGCAGTGGATTCGGACAGGGTGGAGAGACCCAGTACTTC
CASSGFGQGGETQYF
>TRBD2|TRBJ2-1|TRBV19|-
TGTGCCAGTAATGGCCGGGGGGGTCGCTCCTACAATGAGCAGTTCTTC
CASNGRGGRSYNEQFF
>TRBD2|TRBJ2-1|TRBV6-6|-
TGTGCCAGCGGTCCTAGCGGGGGCTCCGGCGAGCAGTTCTTC
CASGPSGGSGEQFF
>-|TRBJ2-1|TRBV28|-
TGTGCCACCCTTACTGACAGTTACAATGAGCAGTTCTTC
CATLTDSYNEQFF
>-|TRBJ2-7|TRBV7-2|-
TGTGCCAGCAGCTTAAGGGAGGCCTACGAGCAGTACTTC
CASSLREAYEQYF
>-|TRBJ2-1|TRBV7-2|-
TGTGCCAGCAGCTTACTCGCCAGTCTCAATGAGCAGTTCTTC
CASSLLASLNEQFF
>-|TRBJ1-6|TRBV5-1|-
TGCGCCAGCAGCCCCACCCCCTTAGCAGCCCTCCACTTT
CASSPTPLAALHF
>-|TRBJ2-3|TRBV28|-
TGTGCCAGCAGCTATCCTCCTGGACGGACGGGACTCACCACGGGACCGGATACGCAGTATTTT
CASSYPPGRTGLTTGPDTQYF
>-|TRBJ2-7|TRBV9|-
TGTGCCAGCAGCGTAGAAACTAGTAGCGGTGCCTACGAGCAGTACTTC
CASSVETSSGAYEQYF
>TRBD1|TRBJ2-1|TRBV5-1|-
TGCGCCAGCAGCCGGGATGTAGGGACAGGGAGAATTGGGCAGTTCTTC
CASSRDVGTGRIGQFF
>-|TRBJ1-4|TRBV7-2|few
TGTGCCAGCAGCGAGCGGAGTATGGGAACGGGGAAACTGTTTTTT
CASSERSMGTGKLFF
>TRBD1|TRBJ1-2|TRBV6-5|-
TGTGCCAGCAGAGGGACAGCTAACTATGGCTACACCTTC
CASRGTANYGYTF
>-|TRBJ1-4|TRBV29-1|-
TGCAGCGTAACTCTAGCAACTAATGAAAAACTGTTTTTT
CSVTLATNEKLFF
>TRBD1|TRBJ1-2|TRBV27|-
TGTGCCAGCAGTCTCACAGGGACAGAAGTCTATGGCTACACCTTC
CASSLTGTEVYGYTF
>-|TRBJ1-6|TRBV7-2|-
TGTGCCAGCAGCTTAGTGTCTGTGTGGGAAGGGGTTTATTCACCCCTCCACTTT
CASSLVSVWEGVYSPLHF
>TRBD2|TRBJ2-7|TRBV3-1/TRBV3-2|-
TGTGCCAGCAGCACAGGTCGGTTAGCGGGAACCTACGAGCAGTACTTC
CASSTGRLAGTYEQYF
>TRBD2|TRBJ2-5|TRBV5-6|-
TGTGCCAGCAGCTGGGGACTAGCGGGGCTTGGGGGTCCAGAGACCCAGTACTTC
CASSWGLAGLGGPETQYF
>TRBD1|TRBJ2-1|TRBV5-1|once
TGCGCCAGCAGCTTGAACAGGGGGGACTACAATGAGCAGTTCTTC
CASSLNRGDYNEQFF
>-|TRBJ2-3|TRBV6-5|-
TGTGCCAGCACCCCCAGACTAGGGGTAGATACGCAGTATTTT
CASTPRLGVDTQYF
>TRBD1|TRBJ2-5|TRBV9|-
TGTGCCAGCAGCGTAGGGACAGGGGTTAAGGAAGAGACCCAGTACTTC
CASSVGTGVKEETQYF
>-|TRBJ2-1|TRBV5-1|-
TGCGCCAGCAGCTCGACGGGGAAGGACAATGAGCAGTTCTTC
CASSSTGKDNEQFF
>-|TRBJ1-6|TRBV30|-
TGTGCCTGGACGACAGCAGATAATTCACCCCTCCACTTT
CAWTTADNSPLHF
>TRBD1|TRBJ1-4|TRBV3-1/TRBV3-2|once
TGTGCCAGCAGCCAAGATGCCACAGGGGGGCGAAAACTGTTTTTT
CASSQDATGGRKLFF
>TRBD2|TRBJ2-4|TRBV27|-
TGTGCCAGCAGTCCCGGGGTAGCGGGGTCGATAAACATTCAGTACTTC
CASSPGVAGSINIQYF
>TRBD2|TRBJ2-1|TRBV7-9|few
TGTGCCAGCAGCTTAGTTGGGACTAGGGGGGAGGAGCAGTTCTTC
CASSLVGTRGEEQFF
>-|TRBJ1-2|TRBV28|-
TGTGCCAGCACCAAACCCCCGCGGGGGACTCTTGGCTACACCTTC
CASTKPPRGTLGYTF
>-|TRBJ1-1|TRBV6-5|few
-
CASSWGAGATQF
>TRBD1|TRBJ2-7|TRBV11-2|-
TGTGCCAGCAGCTTACTCGTCCCCGGGACAGGGTTTTTCGAGCAGTACTTC
CASSLLVPGTGFFEQYF
>-|TRBJ2-7|TRBV30|-
TGTGCCTGGAGTGTACGGCTAGCGAGGGACTGGCACTTC
CAWSVRLARDWHF
>TRBD2|TRBJ2-1|TRBV7-7|-
TGTGCCAGCAGTCCTACGACGGGGGGGGCTGAGCAGTTCTTC
CASSPTTGGAEQFF
>TRBD1|TRBJ1-3|TRBV9|-
TGTGCCAGCAGCTTCCTCGCCCGGACAGGGAAGGACACCATATATTTT
CASSFLARTGKDTIYF
>TRBD1|TRBJ1-2|TRBV6-6|-
TGTGCCAGCAGTTACGATGGACAGGGGGCGAGCTACACCTTC
CASSYDGQGASYTF
>TRBD1|TRBJ2-6|TRBV10-3|-
TGTGCCATCAGTTCTGGGACAGGACCCTCCTCTGGGGCCAACGTCCTGACTTTC
CAISSGTGPSSGANVLTF
>-|TRBJ2-2|TRBV19|once
TGTGCCAGTAAAGACAGGCCAAACACCGGGGAGCTGTTTTTT
CASKDRPNTGELFF
>-|TRBJ2-3|TRBV5-4|once
TGTGCCAGCAGCTTGAACCCGCGGGGCACAGATACGCAGTATTTT
CASSLNPRGTDTQYF
>-|TRBJ2-3|TRBV6-2/TRBV6-3|-
TGTGCCAGCAGTTATGGGGGGGCGCTTGATACGCAGTATTTT
CASSYGGALDTQYF
>TRBD2|TRBJ2-7|TRBV2|many
TGTGCCAGCAGTAAACTAGCGTACGAGCAGTACTTC
CASSKLAYEQYF
>TRBD1|TRBJ1-6|TRBV7-2|many
TGTGCCAGCAGCTACAGGGGGCGCATTCGTTCACCCCTCCACTTT
CASSYRGRIRSPLHF
>-|TRBJ1-4|TRBV29-1|-
TGCAGCGTCGGGACAAACGAAAAACTGTTTTTT
CSVGTNEKLFF
>TRBD2|TRBJ2-5|TRBV29-1|-
TGCAGCGTTGATTCGCTAGCGGGAGTCGGTGAGACCCAGTACTTC
CSVDSLAGVGETQYF